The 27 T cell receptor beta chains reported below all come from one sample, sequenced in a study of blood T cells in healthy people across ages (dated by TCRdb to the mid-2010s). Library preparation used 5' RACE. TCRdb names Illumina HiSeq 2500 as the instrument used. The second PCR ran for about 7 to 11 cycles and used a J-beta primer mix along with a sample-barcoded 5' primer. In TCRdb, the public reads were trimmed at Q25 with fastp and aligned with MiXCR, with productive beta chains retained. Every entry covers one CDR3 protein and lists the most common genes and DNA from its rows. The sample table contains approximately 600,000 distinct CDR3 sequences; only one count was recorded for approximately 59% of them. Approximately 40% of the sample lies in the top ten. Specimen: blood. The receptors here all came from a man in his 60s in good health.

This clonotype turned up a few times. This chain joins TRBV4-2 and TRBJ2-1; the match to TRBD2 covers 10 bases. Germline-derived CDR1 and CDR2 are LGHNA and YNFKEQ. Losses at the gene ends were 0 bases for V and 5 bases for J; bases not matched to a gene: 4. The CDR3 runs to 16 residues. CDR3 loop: CASSQERLAGDNEQFF. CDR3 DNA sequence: TGTGCCAGCAGCCAAGAGAGGCTAGCGGGAGACAATGAGCAGTTCTTC.

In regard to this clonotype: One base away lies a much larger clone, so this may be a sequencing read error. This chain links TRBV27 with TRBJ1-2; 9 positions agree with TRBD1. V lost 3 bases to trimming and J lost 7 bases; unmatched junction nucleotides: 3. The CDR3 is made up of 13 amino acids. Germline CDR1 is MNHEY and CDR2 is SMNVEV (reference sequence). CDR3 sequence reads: CASSFGTGCGYTF. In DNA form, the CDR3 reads TGTGCCAGCAGTTTCGGGACAGGGTGTGGCTACACCTTC.

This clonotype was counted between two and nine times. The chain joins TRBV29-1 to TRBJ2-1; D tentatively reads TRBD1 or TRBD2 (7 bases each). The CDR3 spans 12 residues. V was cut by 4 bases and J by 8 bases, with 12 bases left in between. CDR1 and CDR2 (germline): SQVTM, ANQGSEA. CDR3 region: CSVGAGGDEQFF. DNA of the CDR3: TGCAGCGTTGGGGCAGGGGGGGATGAGCAGTTCTTC.

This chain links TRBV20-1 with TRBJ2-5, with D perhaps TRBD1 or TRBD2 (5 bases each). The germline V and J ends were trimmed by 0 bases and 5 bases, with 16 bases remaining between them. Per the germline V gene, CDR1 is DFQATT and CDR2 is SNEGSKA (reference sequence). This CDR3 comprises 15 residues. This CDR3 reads CSARDEGRGGETQYF. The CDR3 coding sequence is TGCAGTGCTAGAGATGAAGGCCGGGGCGGGGAGACCCAGTACTTC.

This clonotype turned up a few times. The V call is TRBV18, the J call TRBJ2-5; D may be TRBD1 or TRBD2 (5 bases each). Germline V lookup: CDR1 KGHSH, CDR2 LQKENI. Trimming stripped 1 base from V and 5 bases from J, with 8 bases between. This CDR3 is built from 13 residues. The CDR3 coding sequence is TGTGCCAGCTCACCACGGGGGTCGGAGACCCAGTACTTC. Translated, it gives CASSPRGSETQYF.

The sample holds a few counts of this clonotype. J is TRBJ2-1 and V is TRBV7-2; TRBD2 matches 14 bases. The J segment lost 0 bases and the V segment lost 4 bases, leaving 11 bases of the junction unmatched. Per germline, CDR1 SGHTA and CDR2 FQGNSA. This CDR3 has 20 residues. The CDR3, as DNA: TGTGCCAGCAGCTCTAGTAGGGGGACTAGCGGGAGAAGCTCCTACAATGAGCAGTTCTTC. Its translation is CASSSSRGTSGRSSYNEQFF. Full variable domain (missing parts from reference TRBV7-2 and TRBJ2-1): GAGVSQSPSNKVTEKGKDVELRCDPISGHTALYWYRQSLGQGLEFLIYFQGNSAPDKSGLPSDRFSAERTGGSVSTLTIQRTQQEDSAVYLCASSSSRGTSGRSSYNEQFFGPGTRLTVL.

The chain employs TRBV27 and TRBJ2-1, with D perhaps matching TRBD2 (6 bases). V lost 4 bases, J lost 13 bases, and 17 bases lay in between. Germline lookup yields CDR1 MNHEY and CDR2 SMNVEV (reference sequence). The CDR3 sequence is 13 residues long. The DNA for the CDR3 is TGTGCCAGCAGTTCGGGTATTCGGGAGACCCAGTTCTTC. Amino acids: CASSSGIRETQFF.

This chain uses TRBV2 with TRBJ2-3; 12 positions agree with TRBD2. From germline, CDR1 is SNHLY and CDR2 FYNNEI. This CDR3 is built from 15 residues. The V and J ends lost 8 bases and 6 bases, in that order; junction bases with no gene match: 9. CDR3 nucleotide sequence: TGTGCCAGCCGGACTAGCGGGATCCGATCCGATACGCAGTATTTT. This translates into CASRTSGIRSDTQYF.

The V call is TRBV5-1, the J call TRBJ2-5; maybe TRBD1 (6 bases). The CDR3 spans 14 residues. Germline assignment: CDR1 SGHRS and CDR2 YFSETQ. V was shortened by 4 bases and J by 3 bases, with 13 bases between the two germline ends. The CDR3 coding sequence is TGCGCCAGCAGCACCGGACAGTGGAAAGAGACCCAGTACTTC. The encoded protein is CASSTGQWKETQYF.

The CDR3 coding sequence is TGCAGCGCCCGGACCTCAGATACGCAGTATTTT. Translation gives CSARTSDTQYF. The V gene is TRBV29-1, the J gene TRBJ2-3; D remains ambiguous. Germline loops: CDR1 SQVTM, CDR2 ANQGSEA. V was trimmed by 7 bases and J by 4 bases, leaving 9 bases between them. This CDR3 region has 11 residues.

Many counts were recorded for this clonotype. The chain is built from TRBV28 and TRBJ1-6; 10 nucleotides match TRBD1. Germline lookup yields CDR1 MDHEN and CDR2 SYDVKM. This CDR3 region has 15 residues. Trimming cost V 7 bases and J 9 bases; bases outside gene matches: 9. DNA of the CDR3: TGTGCCAGCACCCTGACAGGGGGCGCGACTTCACCCCTCCACTTT. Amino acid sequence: CASTLTGGATSPLHF.

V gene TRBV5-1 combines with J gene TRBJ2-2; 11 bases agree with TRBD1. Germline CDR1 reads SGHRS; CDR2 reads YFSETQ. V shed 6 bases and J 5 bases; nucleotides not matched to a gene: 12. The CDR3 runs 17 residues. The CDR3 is CASTNGQGARGTGELFF. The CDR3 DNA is TGCGCCAGCACCAACGGACAGGGGGCGCGGGGAACCGGGGAGCTGTTTTTT.

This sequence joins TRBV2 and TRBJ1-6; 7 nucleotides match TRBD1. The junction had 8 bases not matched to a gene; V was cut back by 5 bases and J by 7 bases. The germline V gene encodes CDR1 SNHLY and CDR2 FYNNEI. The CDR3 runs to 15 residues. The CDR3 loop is CASSPNVGGNSPLHF. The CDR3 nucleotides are TGTGCCAGCAGTCCTAACGTAGGGGGCAATTCACCCCTCCACTTT.

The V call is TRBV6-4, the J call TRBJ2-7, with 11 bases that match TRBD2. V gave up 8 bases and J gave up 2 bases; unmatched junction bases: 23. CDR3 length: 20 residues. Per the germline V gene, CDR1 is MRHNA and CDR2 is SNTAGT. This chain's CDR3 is CASEKGIHWGTSGIPYEQYF. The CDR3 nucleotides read TGTGCCAGCGAAAAGGGCATACATTGGGGGACTAGCGGAATTCCCTACGAGCAGTACTTC.

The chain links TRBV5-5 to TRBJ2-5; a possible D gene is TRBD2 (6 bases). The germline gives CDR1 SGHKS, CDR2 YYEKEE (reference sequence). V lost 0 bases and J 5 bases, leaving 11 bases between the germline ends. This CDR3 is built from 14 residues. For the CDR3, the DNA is TGTGCCAGCAGCTTGGCATGGGGGAGGGAGACCCAGTACTTC. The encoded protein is CASSLAWGRETQYF.

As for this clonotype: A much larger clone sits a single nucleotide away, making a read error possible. The CDR3 sequence is CASNRTNGRPLTNEKLFF. As DNA, the CDR3 is TGTGCCAGCAACAGAACTAACGGGCGACCCCTCACTAATGAAAAACTGTTTTTT. The chain is built from TRBV6-4 and TRBJ1-4; D not certain. The V gene's germline CDR1 is MRHNA and CDR2 SNTAGT. V shed 7 bases and J shed 2 bases, with 23 bases lying between them. This CDR3 comprises 18 residues.

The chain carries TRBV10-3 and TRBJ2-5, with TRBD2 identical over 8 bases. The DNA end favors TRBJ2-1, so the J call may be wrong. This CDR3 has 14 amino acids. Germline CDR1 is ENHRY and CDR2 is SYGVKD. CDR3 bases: TGTGCCATCGCCCCGGGGGGGTACCAAGAGACCCAGTTCTTC. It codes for CAIAPGGYQETQFF.

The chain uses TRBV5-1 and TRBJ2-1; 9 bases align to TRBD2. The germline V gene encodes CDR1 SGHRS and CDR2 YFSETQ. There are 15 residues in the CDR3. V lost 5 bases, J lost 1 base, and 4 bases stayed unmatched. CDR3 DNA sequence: TGCGCCAGCAGGCCAAGCGGGGGGTCCTACAATGAGCAGTTCTTC. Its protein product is CASRPSGGSYNEQFF. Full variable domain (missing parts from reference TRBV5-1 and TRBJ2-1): KAGVTQTPRYLIKTRGQQVTLSCSPISGHRSVSWYQQTPGQGLQFLFEYFSETQRNKGNFPGRFSGRQFSNSRSEMNVSTLELGDSALYLCASRPSGGSYNEQFFGPGTRLTVL.

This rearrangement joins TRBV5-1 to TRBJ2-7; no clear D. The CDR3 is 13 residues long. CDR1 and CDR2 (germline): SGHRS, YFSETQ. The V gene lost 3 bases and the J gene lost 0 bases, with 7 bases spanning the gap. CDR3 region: CASSYTISYEQYF. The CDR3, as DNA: TGCGCCAGCAGCTACACCATCTCCTACGAGCAGTACTTC. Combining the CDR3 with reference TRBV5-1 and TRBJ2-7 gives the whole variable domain KAGVTQTPRYLIKTRGQQVTLSCSPISGHRSVSWYQQTPGQGLQFLFEYFSETQRNKGNFPGRFSGRQFSNSRSEMNVSTLELGDSALYLCASSYTISYEQYFGPGTRLTVT.

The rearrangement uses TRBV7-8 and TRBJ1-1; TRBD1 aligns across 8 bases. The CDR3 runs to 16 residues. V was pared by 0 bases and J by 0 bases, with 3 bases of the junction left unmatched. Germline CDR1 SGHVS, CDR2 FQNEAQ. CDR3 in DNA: TGTGCCAGCAGCTTAGCGCCACAGGGGGTGAACACTGAAGCTTTCTTT. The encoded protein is CASSLAPQGVNTEAFF.

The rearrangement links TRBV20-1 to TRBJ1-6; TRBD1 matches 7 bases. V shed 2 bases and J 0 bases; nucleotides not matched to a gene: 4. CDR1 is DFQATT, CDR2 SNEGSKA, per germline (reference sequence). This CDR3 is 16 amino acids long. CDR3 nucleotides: TGCAGTGCTAGAAAGGGACAGAGCTCCTATAATTCACCCCTCCACTTT. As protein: CSARKGQSSYNSPLHF.

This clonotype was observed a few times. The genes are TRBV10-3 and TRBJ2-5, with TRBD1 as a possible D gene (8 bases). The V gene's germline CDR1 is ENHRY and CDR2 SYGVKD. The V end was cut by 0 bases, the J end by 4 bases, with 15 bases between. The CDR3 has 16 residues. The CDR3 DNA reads TGTGCCATCAGTGAGTCGACGACAGGGGAGGGAGAGACCCAGTACTTC. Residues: CAISESTTGEGETQYF.

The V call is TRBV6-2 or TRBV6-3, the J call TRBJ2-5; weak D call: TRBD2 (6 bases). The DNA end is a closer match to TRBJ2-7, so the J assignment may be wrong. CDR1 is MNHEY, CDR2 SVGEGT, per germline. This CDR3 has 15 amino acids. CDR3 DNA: TGTGCCAGCCGGGAGTATACCCCCATAACTTACGAGCAGTACTTC. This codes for CASREYTPITYEQYF.

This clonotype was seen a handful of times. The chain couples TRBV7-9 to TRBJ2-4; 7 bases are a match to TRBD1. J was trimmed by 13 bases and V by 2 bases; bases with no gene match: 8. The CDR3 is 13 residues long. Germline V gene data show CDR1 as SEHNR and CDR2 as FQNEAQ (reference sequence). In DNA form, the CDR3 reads TGTGCCAGCAGCTTAATCGACCAGGGGGTGCAGTACTTC. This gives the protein CASSLIDQGVQYF.

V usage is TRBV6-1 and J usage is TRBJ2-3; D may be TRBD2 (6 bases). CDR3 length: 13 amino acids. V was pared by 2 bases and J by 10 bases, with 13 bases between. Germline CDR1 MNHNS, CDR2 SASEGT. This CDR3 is CASSEFVWEAQYF. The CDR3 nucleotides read TGTGCCAGCAGTGAATTTGTCTGGGAGGCGCAGTATTTT.

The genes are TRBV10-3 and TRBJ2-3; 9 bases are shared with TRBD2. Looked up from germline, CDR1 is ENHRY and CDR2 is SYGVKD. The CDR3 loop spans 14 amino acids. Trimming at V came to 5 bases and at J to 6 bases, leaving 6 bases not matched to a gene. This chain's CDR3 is CAISPAGGRDTQYF. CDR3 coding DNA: TGTGCCATCAGTCCAGCGGGGGGCCGGGATACGCAGTATTTT.

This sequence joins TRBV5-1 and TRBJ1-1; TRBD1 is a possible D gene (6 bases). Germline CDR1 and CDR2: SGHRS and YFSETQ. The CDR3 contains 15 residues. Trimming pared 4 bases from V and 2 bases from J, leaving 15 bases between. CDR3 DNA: TGCGCCAGCAGCCCCTCGACAGGCGTCAACACTGAAGCTTTCTTT. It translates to CASSPSTGVNTEAFF.